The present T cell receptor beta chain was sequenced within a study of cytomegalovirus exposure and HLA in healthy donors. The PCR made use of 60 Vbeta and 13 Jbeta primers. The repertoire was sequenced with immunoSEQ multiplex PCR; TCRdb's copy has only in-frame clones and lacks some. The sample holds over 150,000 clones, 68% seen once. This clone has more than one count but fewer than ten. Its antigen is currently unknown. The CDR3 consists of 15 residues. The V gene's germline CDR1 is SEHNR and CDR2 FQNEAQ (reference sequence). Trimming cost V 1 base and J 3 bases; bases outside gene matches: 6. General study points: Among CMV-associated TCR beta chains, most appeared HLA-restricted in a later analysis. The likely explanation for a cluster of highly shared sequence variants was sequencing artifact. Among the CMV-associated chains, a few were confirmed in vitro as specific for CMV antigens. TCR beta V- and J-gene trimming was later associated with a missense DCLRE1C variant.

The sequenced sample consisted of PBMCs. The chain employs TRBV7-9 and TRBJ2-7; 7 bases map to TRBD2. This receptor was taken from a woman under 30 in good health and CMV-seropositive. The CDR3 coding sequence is TGTGCCAGCAGCTTAGGGGCTAGCGGACTCTACGAGCAGTACTTC. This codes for CASSLGASGLYEQYF.